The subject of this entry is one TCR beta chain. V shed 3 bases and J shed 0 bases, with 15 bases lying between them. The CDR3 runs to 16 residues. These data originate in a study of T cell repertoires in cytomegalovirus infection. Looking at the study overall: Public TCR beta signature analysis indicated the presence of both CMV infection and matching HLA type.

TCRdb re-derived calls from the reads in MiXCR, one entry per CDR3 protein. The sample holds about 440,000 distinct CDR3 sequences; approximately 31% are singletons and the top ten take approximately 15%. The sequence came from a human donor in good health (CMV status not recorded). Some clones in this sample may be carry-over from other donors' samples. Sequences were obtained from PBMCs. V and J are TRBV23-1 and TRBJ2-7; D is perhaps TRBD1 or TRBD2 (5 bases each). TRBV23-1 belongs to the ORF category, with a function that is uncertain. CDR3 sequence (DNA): TGCGCCAGCAGTCACCGGGACCCGCCGATCTCCTACGAGCAGTACTTC. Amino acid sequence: CASSHRDPPISYEQYF.